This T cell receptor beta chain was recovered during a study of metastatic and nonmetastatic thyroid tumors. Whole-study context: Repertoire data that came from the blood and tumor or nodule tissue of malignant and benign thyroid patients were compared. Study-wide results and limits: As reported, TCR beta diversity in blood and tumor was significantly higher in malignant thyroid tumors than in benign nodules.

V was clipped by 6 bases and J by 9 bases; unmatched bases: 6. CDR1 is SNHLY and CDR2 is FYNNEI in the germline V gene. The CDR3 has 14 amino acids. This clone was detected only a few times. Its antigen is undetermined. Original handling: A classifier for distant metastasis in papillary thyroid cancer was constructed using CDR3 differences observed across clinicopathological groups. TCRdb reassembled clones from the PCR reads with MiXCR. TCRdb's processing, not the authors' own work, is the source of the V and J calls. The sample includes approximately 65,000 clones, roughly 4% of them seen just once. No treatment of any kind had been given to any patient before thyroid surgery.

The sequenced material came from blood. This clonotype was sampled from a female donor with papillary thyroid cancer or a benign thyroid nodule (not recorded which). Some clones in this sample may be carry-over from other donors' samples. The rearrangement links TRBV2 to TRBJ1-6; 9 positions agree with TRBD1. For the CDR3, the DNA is TGTGCCAGCAGAACCACAGGGGGCGGTTCACCCCTCCACTTT. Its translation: CASRTTGGGSPLHF.